These T cell receptor beta chains were read from a single sample in a study of blood T cells in healthy people across ages. Via MiXCR, TCRdb re-called the 5' RACE reads, giving one row per CDR3 protein. The table has about 1,500,000 distinct CDR3 sequences, roughly 30% seen once; the top ten hold roughly 8%. Sequencing was carried out using blood. The receptors were gathered from a woman aged 25 to 39 in good health. The CDR3 runs from the conserved cysteine through the conserved F or W. D genes are given only for firm matches. Clone size appears in some rows only: once, few, many, or a class for an expanded clone.

TRBJ1-2,few,TRBV4-3,NA,CASSQDPNGDDGYTF,TGCGCCAGCAGCCAAGATCCTAACGGGGACGATGGCTACACCTTC
TRBJ2-7,NA,TRBV2,NA,CAGRVNSYEQYF,TGTGCCGGCAGAGTTAACAGCTACGAGCAGTACTTC
TRBJ1-6,many,TRBV20-1,NA,CSAGLGTPNSPLHF,TGCAGTGCTGGACTAGGGACCCCTAATTCACCCCTCCACTTT
TRBJ1-1,NA,TRBV12-3/TRBV12-4,TRBD1,CASERGTVNTEAFF,TGTGCCAGCGAAAGAGGGACAGTGAACACTGAAGCTTTCTTT
TRBJ2-1,NA,TRBV3-1,TRBD1,CAAGDTGTALYNEQFF,TGTGCCGCAGGGGATACCGGGACAGCCTTGTACAATGAGCAGTTCTTC
TRBJ1-3,NA,TRBV14,NA,CASSQWTGNTIYF,TGTGCCAGCAGCCAATGGACGGGAAACACCATATATTTT
TRBJ1-1,few,TRBV12-3/TRBV12-4,TRBD1,CASSNSRGMNTEAFF,TGTGCCAGCAGTAACTCCAGGGGGATGAACACTGAAGCTTTCTTT
TRBJ1-1,few,TRBV29-1,NA,CSAFGLRSATEAFF,TGCAGCGCCTTTGGACTCCGGTCGGCCACTGAAGCTTTCTTT
TRBJ1-1,NA,TRBV3-1,NA,CASSQGSWAGIGGNTEAFF,TGTGCCAGCAGCCAAGGTAGTTGGGCCGGAATCGGGGGGAACACTGAAGCTTTCTTT
TRBJ2-5,few,TRBV7-2,NA,CASSTTPRRETQYF,TGTGCCAGCAGCACTACCCCTAGGCGCGAGACCCAGTACTTC
TRBJ2-1,NA,TRBV20-1,NA,CSARSGTQFF,TGCAGTGCTAGGTCAGGGACCCAGTTCTTC
TRBJ2-3,few,TRBV28,NA,CASSLRTGDTQYF,TGTGCCAGCAGTTTACGGACCGGGGATACGCAGTATTTT
TRBJ2-1,few,TRBV4-1,NA,CASSQEGRASYNEQFF,TGCGCCAGCAGCCAAGAAGGAAGGGCCTCCTACAATGAGCAGTTCTTC
TRBJ2-4,NA,TRBV11-2,NA,CASSHDGLAKNIQYF,TGTGCCAGCAGCCACGACGGTTTAGCCAAAAACATTCAGTACTTC
TRBJ2-7,few,TRBV19,TRBD1,CASSITRGQSYEQYF,TGTGCCAGTAGTATAACGAGGGGACAGTCCTACGAGCAGTACTTC
TRBJ2-7,few,TRBV20-1,NA,CSATGFAYEQYF,TGCAGTGCTACGGGCTTCGCCTACGAGCAGTACTTC
TRBJ2-6,NA,TRBV7-9,NA,CASSPPVGFTGTNVLTF,TGTGCCAGCAGCCCCCCGGTGGGTTTCACTGGGACCAACGTCCTGACTTTC
TRBJ2-1,few,TRBV7-2,NA,CASSLGRLGSIGEQFF,TGTGCCAGCAGCTTAGGAAGGCTTGGTAGCATTGGTGAGCAGTTCTTC
TRBJ1-2,NA,TRBV20-1,NA,CSARDPGGTSYGYTF,TGCAGTGCTAGAGATCCCGGGGGAACGAGCTATGGCTACACCTTC
TRBJ2-1,many,TRBV12-3/TRBV12-4,TRBD2,CASSLAGLGWQFF,TGTGCCAGCAGTTTAGCGGGACTAGGTTGGCAGTTCTTC
TRBJ2-1,few,TRBV6-2/TRBV6-3,TRBD2,CASSPASGSFGEQFF,TGTGCCAGCAGTCCGGCTAGCGGGAGTTTCGGTGAGCAGTTCTTC
TRBJ1-6,few,TRBV5-1,NA,CASSPDDGGRNSPLHF,TGCGCCAGCAGCCCGGATGATGGAGGGAGAAATTCACCCCTCCACTTT
TRBJ1-5,few,TRBV6-2/TRBV6-3,NA,CASRPFGDQPQHF,TGTGCCAGCAGACCCTTTGGAGATCAGCCCCAGCATTTT
TRBJ2-1,NA,TRBV5-1,NA,CASSLLAYNNEQFF,TGCGCCAGCAGCTTATTAGCCTACAACAATGAGCAGTTCTTC
TRBJ1-6,NA,TRBV29-1,NA,CSVIGQDNSPLHF,TGCAGCGTGATAGGTCAGGATAATTCACCCCTCCACTTT
TRBJ1-1,many,TRBV29-1,NA,CSVVPDRTGEAFF,TGCAGCGTTGTGCCTGACAGAACAGGTGAAGCTTTCTTT
TRBJ2-3,NA,TRBV4-3,NA,CASSPGSHTDTQYF,TGCGCCAGCAGCCCTGGCAGCCACACAGATACGCAGTATTTT
TRBJ1-6,few,TRBV5-1,NA,CASSLDADSPLHF,TGCGCCAGCAGCTTGGATGCGGATTCACCCCTCCACTTT
TRBJ1-5,few,TRBV30,NA,CAWNLQPQHF,TGTGCCTGGAACCTCCAGCCCCAGCATTTT
TRBJ2-6,NA,TRBV11-2,NA,CASSLSGGALLSGANVLTF,TGTGCCAGCAGCTTATCTGGGGGCGCCCTCCTGAGTGGGGCCAACGTCCTGACTTTC
TRBJ2-1,NA,TRBV28,TRBD2,CASSLGGSGNNEQFF,TGTGCCAGCAGTTTAGGGGGGAGCGGGAACAATGAGCAGTTCTTC
TRBJ1-2,NA,TRBV7-9,NA,CASSPQQGGRVGYTF,TGTGCCAGCAGCCCCCAACAGGGAGGCCGGGTTGGCTACACCTTC
TRBJ1-5,NA,TRBV21-1,NA,CASTKRGYNQPQHF,TGTGCCAGCACGAAAAGGGGGTACAATCAGCCCCAGCATTTT
TRBJ2-3,NA,TRBV2,NA,CASSYRPGGDTQYF,TGTGCCAGCAGTTACAGGCCCGGGGGAGATACGCAGTATTTT
TRBJ2-1,NA,TRBV19,TRBD2,CASKSGGSHNEQFF,TGTGCCAGTAAGTCGGGGGGGTCCCACAATGAGCAGTTCTTC
TRBJ1-4,few,TRBV25-1,TRBD1,CASSEIVGQGNEKLFF,TGTGCCAGCAGTGAGATAGTGGGACAGGGGAATGAAAAACTGTTTTTT
TRBJ2-7,few,TRBV14,NA,CASSQWGASTYEQYF,TGTGCCAGCAGCCAGTGGGGGGCCTCGACCTACGAGCAGTACTTC
TRBJ1-5,NA,TRBV2,NA,CASRGLGQPQHF,TGTGCCAGCAGGGGCTTGGGGCAGCCCCAGCATTTT
TRBJ2-2,few,TRBV7-9,TRBD2,CASSSTGTSVGELFF,TGTGCCAGCAGCTCAACCGGGACTAGCGTCGGGGAGCTGTTTTTT
TRBJ2-7,many,TRBV7-2,NA,CASSLGRQHYEQYF,TGTGCCAGCAGCTTAGGGCGACAACACTACGAGCAGTACTTC
TRBJ2-1,NA,TRBV7-2,TRBD2,CASSQEWASGSDEQFF,TGCGCCAGCAGCCAAGAGTGGGCTAGCGGGAGTGATGAGCAGTTCTTC
TRBJ1-5,few,TRBV9,NA,CASSVEVNQPQHF,TGTGCCAGCAGCGTAGAGGTGAATCAGCCCCAGCATTTT
TRBJ2-6,few,TRBV25-1,NA,CASSAPGIPGANVLTF,TGTGCCAGCAGTGCTCCAGGGATCCCTGGGGCCAACGTCCTGACTTTC
TRBJ1-1,NA,TRBV4-3,NA,CASSQNPLGNTEAFF,TGCGCCAGCAGCCAAAACCCCCTTGGGAACACTGAAGCTTTCTTT
TRBJ2-5,NA,TRBV6-2/TRBV6-3,NA,CASSRDMWKTQYF,TGTGCCAGCAGCCGGGACATGTGGAAGACCCAGTACTTC
TRBJ2-5,few,TRBV15,NA,CATSSGARTAQETQYF,TGTGCCACCAGCAGTGGGGCTCGGACAGCTCAAGAGACCCAGTACTTC
TRBJ1-1,NA,TRBV5-4,NA,CASSLKGGGEAFF,TGTGCCAGCAGCTTAAAGGGCGGGGGTGAAGCTTTCTTT